Reported below is one T cell receptor beta chain. Authors' data handling: Reference gene primer amplification gave nucleated cell count estimates. Produced via immunoSEQ multiplex PCR; TCRdb's table is partial and in-frame only. V and J calls plus clone size are reproduced from that table; the DNA served to infer D and trimming. The data contain around 250,000 clones, 86% of them singletons. V was clipped by 3 bases and J by 5 bases, with 7 bases between them. The CDR3 runs 12 residues. These data come from a study of blood T cell repertoires in COVID-19. Overall study: From the United States, Italy and Spain came samples of acute and convalescent COVID-19.

The sample consisted of peripheral blood. The clonotype originates from a man older than 75 with acute or convalescent COVID-19. This sequence joins TRBV12-3 or TRBV12-4 and TRBJ1-1, with a possible D match to TRBD1 (5 bases). The CDR3 coding sequence is TGTGCCAGCAGTTTTCGGGGGACTGAAGCTTTCTTT. This codes for CASSFRGTEAFF.